This TCR beta chain originates from a study of T cell responses to AZD1222 COVID-19 vaccine. Some clones are missing from TCRdb's copy, which holds only in-frame ones; the method was immunoSEQ multiplex PCR. The sample holds 35,000 to 50,000 clones, around 89% seen once. Germline loops: CDR1 SGHTA, CDR2 FQGNSA. This CDR3 is 13 amino acids long. Trimming took 1 base from V and 5 from J, leaving 8 bases between them. The chain has TRBV7-2 and TRBJ1-1; D uncertain. Sequenced here: peripheral blood, sampled 28 days after the second AZD1222 dose. The source of this sequence is an adult who received the AZD1222 COVID-19 vaccine. The CDR3 DNA is TGTGCCAGCAGCTTAGAGCGGCAGACTGAAGCTTTCTTT. Protein product: CASSLERQTEAFF.